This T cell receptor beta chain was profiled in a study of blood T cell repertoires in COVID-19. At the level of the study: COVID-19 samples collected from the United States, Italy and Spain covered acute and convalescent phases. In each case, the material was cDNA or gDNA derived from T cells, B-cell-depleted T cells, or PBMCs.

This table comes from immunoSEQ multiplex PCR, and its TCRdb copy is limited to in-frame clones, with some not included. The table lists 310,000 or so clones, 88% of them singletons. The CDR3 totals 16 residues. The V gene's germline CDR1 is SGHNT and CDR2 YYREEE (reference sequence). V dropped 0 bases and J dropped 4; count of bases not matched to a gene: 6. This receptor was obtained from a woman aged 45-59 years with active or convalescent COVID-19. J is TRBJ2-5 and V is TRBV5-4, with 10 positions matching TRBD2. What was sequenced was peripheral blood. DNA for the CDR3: TGTGCCAGCAGCTTGGGGCTAGCGGGAGAGAGAGAGACCCAGTACTTC. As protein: CASSLGLAGERETQYF.